This is a list of T cell receptor beta chains from one sample in a study of T cells expressing NK-cell markers. Reprocessing the 5' RACE reads, TCRdb reports a single entry for every CDR3 protein and omits DNA. The sample's table shows about 370,000 distinct CDR3 sequences. Sequencing used blood T cells: a sorted CD56 or NKG2C T cell subset, CD4+ or CD8+ T cells, or bulk PBMC T cells (not recorded which). The receptors originated from a woman aged 45-65 years in good health. Both conserved end residues are part of each CDR3.

v_call,j_call,cdr3_aa
TRBV7-2,TRBJ1-5,CASSSTRGRPGQPQHF
TRBV7-6,TRBJ2-3,CASSFPGTSRTDTQYF
TRBV20-1,TRBJ1-1,CSAKTPGQLTEAFF
TRBV6-2/TRBV6-3,TRBJ2-5,CASSYPRNGGETQYF
TRBV25-1,TRBJ1-5,CASSEATGATQPQHF
TRBV3-1,TRBJ2-5,CASSRAGTSGRARETQYF
TRBV9,TRBJ1-1,CASSPQVGNTEAFF
TRBV7-9,TRBJ1-5,CASSLRGASGPQHF
TRBV5-1,TRBJ2-1,CASSPRTSGINEQFF
TRBV10-3,TRBJ2-5,CAISGGRARETQYF
TRBV29-1,TRBJ1-2,CSVKATARYGYTF
TRBV6-2/TRBV6-3,TRBJ2-1,CASSHPGSRRLYNEQFF
TRBV4-1,TRBJ1-5,CASSQDFGGGNQPQHF
TRBV12-3/TRBV12-4,TRBJ1-3,CASRRPRDRRSGNTIYF
TRBV29-1,TRBJ1-1,CSGILGAEAFF
TRBV20-1,TRBJ1-5,CSARGILNQPQHF
TRBV27,TRBJ2-1,CASSLNRQPHEQFF
TRBV4-1,TRBJ1-1,CASSQVRVLGDTEAFF
TRBV20-1,TRBJ2-5,CSAREVASGRIWQETQYF
TRBV10-3,TRBJ2-1,CAISGQTNEQFF
TRBV29-1,TRBJ2-2,CSASGTSGHTGELFF
TRBV6-1,TRBJ2-7,CASSLRDREHYEQYF
TRBV6-2/TRBV6-3,TRBJ2-4,CVSGDRANIQYF
TRBV7-8,TRBJ2-7,CASSPITGVGSYEQYF
TRBV24-1,TRBJ2-1,CATSDPDNTGGTYNEQFF
TRBV11-2,TRBJ1-6,CASSLKGSWNSPLHF
TRBV12-3/TRBV12-4,TRBJ2-7,CASSPTASGYEQYF
TRBV27,TRBJ1-1,CASTWGGRRGVTEAFF
TRBV29-1,TRBJ1-4,CSVGRGLELFF
TRBV6-5,TRBJ2-2,CASTASGNTGELFF
TRBV15,TRBJ2-1,CATSREQGTGRTEQFF
TRBV12-3/TRBV12-4,TRBJ2-7,CASSFYMGGSYEQYF
TRBV11-3,TRBJ2-1,CASSWTGTEQFF
TRBV29-1,TRBJ2-5,CSFLAGMGTKETQYF
TRBV30,TRBJ1-1,CAWRLTGGWTEAFF
TRBV6-5,TRBJ2-7,CASSQQGSGEQYF
TRBV10-3,TRBJ2-5,CAIQPGTPSRETQYF
TRBV20-1,TRBJ2-5,CSASGTSGGETQYF
TRBV29-1,TRBJ2-7,CSVVDIPLYEQYF
TRBV6-5,TRBJ2-3,CASIWMDTQYF
TRBV7-2,TRBJ2-3,CASSLLGRPRTDTQYF
TRBV18,TRBJ1-5,CASGETASNQPQHF
TRBV29-1,TRBJ2-1,CSVSASAQNNEQFF
TRBV5-1,TRBJ1-3,CASSLGTDGNTIYF
TRBV5-5,TRBJ1-5,CASSPAGLSGYQSQHF
TRBV27,TRBJ2-2,CASLAGGKNTGELFF